This TCR beta chain was identified during a study of blood T cell repertoires in COVID-19. Germline values: CDR1 SGHTA, CDR2 FQGNSA. V was pared by 1 base and J by 1 base, with 10 bases between. The CDR3 runs to 15 residues. TCRdb keeps only in-frame clones here, not all; method: immunoSEQ multiplex PCR. The sample records some 70,000 clones, around 84% being singletons. The receptor was derived from a woman in her 70s with acute or convalescent COVID-19. The genes are TRBV7-2 and TRBJ1-2; D may be TRBD1 (5 bases). The sample comprised peripheral blood. This chain's CDR3 is CASSLGDRLNYGYTF. The CDR3 DNA follows: TGTGCCAGCAGCTTAGGAGACAGACTTAACTATGGCTACACCTTC.